This entry lists 32 T cell receptor beta chains sequenced from one sample in a study of vaccination and CD4 T cells after COVID-19. Treatment given: roughly 10-day PBMC culture with coronavirus spike peptide pools or control peptides (ViraFEST assay). Sequenced with the Oncomine TCR Beta short-read assay was DNA taken from cultured CD4+ T cells. TCRdb analysed the PCR reads with MiXCR anew, one entry per CDR3 protein. The sample records fewer than 15,000 distinct CDR3 sequences, 21% being singletons. Their antigens are not known. The sequencing used CD4+ T cells from blood, cultured in vitro, collected before SARS-CoV-2 vaccination. The receptor set was obtained from a human donor who received a COVID-19 vaccine.

The V gene is TRBV6-5, the J gene TRBJ2-7; 8 bases map to TRBD2. CDR3 length equals 16 residues. Germline assignment: CDR1 MNHEY and CDR2 SVGAGI. The trim removed 8 bases at V and 2 bases at J, leaving 14 bases unmatched. CDR3 protein: CASGLNSGVATYEQYF. In DNA, the CDR3 is TGTGCCAGCGGTTTAAATAGCGGGGTGGCCACCTACGAGCAGTACTTC.

V gene TRBV18 combines with J gene TRBJ1-1, with TRBD1 identical over 7 bases. With V trimmed by 4 bases and J by 5 bases, 7 bases remained unmatched. This CDR3 has 14 residues. The germline gives CDR1 KGHSH, CDR2 LQKENI. The DNA for the CDR3 is TGTGCCAGCTCACGAAAGACACAGGGGACTGAAGCTTTCTTT. Protein product: CASSRKTQGTEAFF.

The chain uses TRBV7-2 and TRBJ1-1; perhaps TRBD1 as D (6 bases). CDR3 size: 14 residues. Germline CDR1 is SGHTA and CDR2 is FQGNSA. V was clipped by 1 base and J by 6 bases, with 12 bases between them. CDR3: CASSLVWGQPEAFF. The CDR3 nucleotides are TGTGCCAGCAGCTTAGTTTGGGGACAACCTGAAGCTTTCTTT.

This clonotype is medium-sized by share. The chain uses TRBV7-8 and TRBJ1-2; TRBD1 might be the D (6 bases). V was cut by 0 bases and J by 2 bases, with 19 bases left in between. This CDR3 is built from 18 residues. Germline-derived CDR1 and CDR2 are SGHVS and FQNEAQ. Written as DNA, the CDR3 is TGTGCCAGCAGCTTAGCGAGGGGGGGAGGCAGGAGGAACTATGGCTACACCTTC. This codes for CASSLARGGGRRNYGYTF. The variable domain in full, completed from reference TRBV7-8 and TRBJ1-2, reads GAGVSQSPRYKVAKRGQDVALRCDPISGHVSLFWYQQALGQGPEFLTYFQNEAQLDKSGLPSDRFFAERPEGSVSTLKIQRTQQEDSAVYLCASSLARGGGRRNYGYTFGSGTRLTVV.

This chain links TRBV27 with TRBJ2-7, with a possible D match to TRBD2 (6 bases). Trimming shortened V by 1 base and J by 3 bases, and 28 bases separated the two germline ends. The CDR3 extends over 20 amino acids. Germline CDR1 is MNHEY and CDR2 is SMNVEV (reference sequence). CDR3 loop: CASSLYRDRLGDSPHYEQYF. For the CDR3, the DNA is TGTGCCAGCAGTTTATACCGAGACAGACTGGGGGACTCCCCTCACTACGAGCAGTACTTC.

This clonotype was seen a few times. V usage is TRBV21-1 and J usage is TRBJ2-7; no DNA check was done on the table's D call, TRBD1. TRBV21-1 has pseudogene status. The CDR3 sequence is 13 residues long. Here the CDR3 reads CASRASDDYEQYF. CDR3 in DNA: TGTGCCAGTAGGGCGTCGGATGATTACGAGCAGTACTTC.

This clonotype was seen a few times. The CDR3 here is CAISEGQGKADTQYF. In nucleotides, the CDR3 is TGTGCCATCAGTGAAGGCCAGGGTAAAGCAGATACGCAGTATTTT. The chain joins TRBV10-3 to TRBJ2-3; D is possibly TRBD1 (5 bases). The germline gives CDR1 ENHRY, CDR2 SYGVKD. The length of the CDR3 is 15 residues. The V end lost 3 bases, the J end lost 4 bases, and 14 bases lay between the germline ends.

The chain recombines TRBV7-2 with TRBJ1-6, with 7 nucleotides matching TRBD1. The V and J ends lost 2 bases and 5 bases, in that order; junction bases with no gene match: 3. Looked up from germline, CDR1 is SGHTA and CDR2 is FQGNSA. CDR3 size: 15 residues. The CDR3 coding sequence is TGTGCCAGCAGCTTACCACAGGGGAATAATTCACCCCTCCACTTT. It translates to CASSLPQGNNSPLHF.

This clonotype was observed a few times. The chain carries TRBV20-1 and TRBJ2-3; the D gene is possibly TRBD2 (5 bases). The CDR3 loop spans 13 amino acids. The germline CDR1 and CDR2 sequences are DFQATT and SNEGSKA (reference sequence). V lost 2 bases and J 1 base, leaving 7 bases between the germline ends. CDR3 amino acids: CSARILGTDTQYF. CDR3 DNA: TGCAGTGCTAGAATACTAGGCACAGATACGCAGTATTTT.

This clonotype was counted a few times. J is TRBJ2-1 and V is TRBV12-3 or TRBV12-4; possibly TRBD2 for D (5 bases). The V gene lost 3 bases and the J gene lost 7 bases, with 13 bases spanning the gap. The CDR3 has 14 amino acids. CDR3 in DNA: TGTGCCAGCAGTTTCAGGAGGACTCCGAATGAGCAGTTCTTC. Residues: CASSFRRTPNEQFF.

This clonotype was found a few times. This chain joins TRBV10-1 and TRBJ1-1; weak D call: TRBD1 (5 bases). The CDR3 consists of 14 residues. From germline, CDR1 is WNHNN and CDR2 SYGVQD (reference sequence). Between the trimmed V and J ends, which lost 1 base and 4 bases, there was a span of 10 bases. The CDR3 DNA reads as TGCGCCAGCAGTGAGTGGGGGGTGAGCACTGAAGCTTTCTTT. This gives the protein CASSEWGVSTEAFF.

The V and J genes are TRBV5-3 and TRBJ2-7; D is perhaps TRBD1 (5 bases). TRBV5-3 is an ORF for which the function is uncertain. With 0 bases removed from V and 1 base from J, the gap between germline ends came to 11 bases. The CDR3 contains 15 residues. CDR3 amino acids: CARSLVGVWSYEQYF. For the CDR3, the DNA is TGTGCCAGAAGCTTGGTAGGGGTCTGGTCCTACGAGCAGTACTTC.

The table lists this clonotype with a few counts. V usage is TRBV6-5 and J usage is TRBJ1-5; D gene unclear. The length of the CDR3 is 14 residues. CDR1 is MNHEY and CDR2 is SVGAGI in the germline V gene. Trimming cost V 2 bases and J 2 bases, with 7 bases left between them. In nucleotides, the CDR3 is TGTGCCAGCAGTTACCGGGATGGCAATCAGCCCCAGCATTTT. It codes for CASSYRDGNQPQHF.

This clonotype was detected a few times. The chain uses TRBV10-1 and TRBJ2-2; a possible D gene is TRBD1 (6 bases). Germline V CDR1 and CDR2: WNHNN, SYGVQD (reference sequence). V gave up 8 bases and J gave up 0 bases, with 13 bases separating them. The CDR3 spans 15 residues. The chain's CDR3 is CASQGPEANTGELFF. In nucleotides, the CDR3 is TGCGCCAGCCAGGGGCCGGAGGCGAACACCGGGGAGCTGTTTTTT.

The V gene is TRBV7-2, the J gene TRBJ2-5; D might be TRBD1 (6 bases). The V gene lost 5 bases and the J gene lost 4 bases, with 17 bases spanning the gap. The CDR3 covers 15 residues. Germline V CDR1 and CDR2: SGHTA, FQGNSA. Here the CDR3 reads CASSQGGQIRETQYF. CDR3 sequence (DNA): TGTGCCAGCAGCCAGGGCGGACAGATAAGAGAGACCCAGTACTTC.

The chain couples TRBV11-3 to TRBJ2-5, with TRBD1 matching over 8 bases. Germline loops: CDR1 SGHNT, CDR2 YENEEA. The V segment lost 5 bases and the J segment 3 bases; nucleotides outside the gene matches: 5. The CDR3 length is 14 residues. CDR3 loop: CASSRGQEEETQYF. DNA of the CDR3: TGTGCCAGCAGCCGGGGACAGGAAGAAGAGACCCAGTACTTC.

This clonotype turned up a few times. The chain carries TRBV6-1 and TRBJ1-5; perhaps TRBD1 as D (5 bases). Per the germline V gene, CDR1 is MNHNS and CDR2 is SASEGT. The CDR3 has 13 residues. Trimming removed 5 bases at V and 7 bases at J, with 12 bases between. The CDR3 loop is CASSRGPGQPQHF. The CDR3 DNA sequence: TGTGCCAGCAGTCGGGGCCCAGGGCAGCCCCAGCATTTT.

This clonotype occurred a few times. The CDR3 region has the DNA TGTGCCATCAGTGGTCCCATACAGGGGGCGAGGTCATATACGCAGTATTTT. As protein: CAISGPIQGARSYTQYF. The chain couples TRBV10-3 to TRBJ2-3, with 9 bases identical to TRBD1. The CDR3 has 17 residues. V lost 4 bases, J lost 7 bases, and 15 bases stayed unmatched. In germline, CDR1 is ENHRY, CDR2 SYGVKD.

This chain links TRBV10-3 with TRBJ1-6; maybe TRBD1 (5 bases). The germline V gene encodes CDR1 ENHRY and CDR2 SYGVKD. The CDR3 extends over 14 amino acids. V was clipped by 0 bases and J by 8 bases, with 8 bases between them. The CDR3 DNA follows: TGTGCCATCAGTGAGTCATCCAGGGATTCACCCCTCCACTTT. Translation gives CAISESSRDSPLHF.

This clonotype was counted only a few times. This chain joins TRBV20-1 and TRBJ2-5; TRBD1 aligns across 8 bases. J lost 2 bases, V lost 5 bases, and 4 bases had no gene match. The length of the CDR3 is 13 residues. Germline CDR1 reads DFQATT; CDR2 reads SNEGSKA (reference sequence). The CDR3 protein is CSAVDRGQETQYF. Written as DNA, the CDR3 is TGCAGTGCTGTAGACAGGGGACAAGAGACCCAGTACTTC.

The rearrangement uses TRBV6-1 and TRBJ1-3, with 11 positions matching TRBD1. The length of the CDR3 is 17 residues. Germline CDR1 reads MNHNS; CDR2 reads SASEGT. V was clipped by 6 bases and J by 0 bases; unmatched bases: 7. The DNA of the CDR3 is TGTGCCAGCAGGGACAGGGGGCGAGAATTCTCTGGAAACACCATATATTTT. Its translation: CASRDRGREFSGNTIYF.

The V gene is TRBV19, the J gene TRBJ1-6; D is uncertain. Between the trimmed V and J ends, which lost 3 bases and 14 bases, there was a span of 14 bases. CDR1 and CDR2 from the germline V gene are LNHDA and SQIVND (reference sequence). This CDR3 has 13 amino acids. CDR3 nucleotide sequence: TGTGCCAGTAGTATGATGGCCAAGACATCCCTCCACTTT. Amino acid sequence: CASSMMAKTSLHF.

This clonotype was counted only a few times. The V gene is TRBV7-6, the J gene TRBJ2-3; D ambiguous. In germline, CDR1 is SGHVS, CDR2 FNYEAQ. V lost 4 bases, J lost 6 bases, and 11 bases lay in between. This CDR3 region has 13 residues. CDR3 loop: CASSSSIQDTQYF. CDR3 in DNA: TGTGCCAGCAGCTCGTCTATACAGGATACGCAGTATTTT.

This clonotype was found once. The chain employs TRBV5-1 and TRBJ2-1; 15 bases agree with TRBD2. V was pared by 1 base and J by 9 bases, with 5 bases of the junction left unmatched. The CDR3 sequence is 16 residues long. Germline V lookup: CDR1 SGHRS, CDR2 YFSETQ. The CDR3, as DNA: TGCGCCAGCAGCTTGACCGGGACTAGCGGGGGGTTTGAGCAGTTCTTC. It encodes CASSLTGTSGGFEQFF.

The chain links TRBV18 to TRBJ2-2; 7 nucleotides line up with TRBD1. J was trimmed by 5 bases and V by 3 bases; bases with no gene match: 6. The CDR3 totals 15 residues. Per germline, CDR1 KGHSH and CDR2 LQKENI. CDR3 nucleotide sequence: TGTGCCAGCTCACCCCGAGAGGGGGCGACCGGGGAGCTGTTTTTT. Amino acid sequence: CASSPREGATGELFF.

V is TRBV19 and J is TRBJ2-7, with 7 bases that match TRBD1. This CDR3 comprises 14 residues. Looked up from germline, CDR1 is LNHDA and CDR2 is SQIVND (reference sequence). The V gene end was trimmed by 5 bases and the J gene end by 2 bases; junction bases not matched to a gene: 6. DNA for the CDR3: TGTGCCAGTAGTCTCGGGACAGAACCCTACGAGCAGTACTTC. Residues: CASSLGTEPYEQYF.

The V and J genes are TRBV5-4 and TRBJ1-1; no definite D call. Trimming stripped 0 bases from V and 1 base from J, with 4 bases between. This CDR3 region has 13 residues. Germline V CDR1 and CDR2: SGHNT, YYREEE (reference sequence). CDR3 DNA sequence: TGTGCCAGCAGCTTGGACCCGAACACTGAAGCTTTCTTT. Residues: CASSLDPNTEAFF.

This clonotype ranks as medium-sized (0.01 to 0.1%). The chain has TRBV21-1 and TRBJ1-1. TRBV21-1 is termed a pseudogene. This CDR3 is built from 13 residues. CDR3 residues: CASSKTENTEAFF. The CDR3 DNA reads TGTGCCAGCAGCAAAACAGAGAACACTGAAGCTTTCTTT.

The rearrangement links TRBV7-8 to TRBJ1-2; TRBD1 agrees at 9 bases. This CDR3 comprises 14 residues. Looked up from germline, CDR1 is SGHVS and CDR2 is FQNEAQ. The V and J ends lost 4 bases and 7 bases, in that order; junction bases with no gene match: 7. As DNA, the CDR3 is TGTGCCAGCAGCTGGGACAGGGTTTCGGGTGGCTACACCTTC. It translates to CASSWDRVSGGYTF.

The chain uses TRBV30 and TRBJ1-5; 7 bases match TRBD1. The germline V gene encodes CDR1 GTSNPN and CDR2 SVGIG (reference sequence). The CDR3 length is 13 residues. J gave up 3 bases and V 3 bases, and 2 bases lay outside the gene matches. This chain's CDR3 is CAWSQGVNQPQHF. In DNA, the CDR3 is TGTGCCTGGAGCCAGGGGGTCAATCAGCCCCAGCATTTT.

The chain joins TRBV10-1 to TRBJ1-4; maybe TRBD1 (5 bases). The CDR3 length is 14 residues. Germline CDR1 reads WNHNN; CDR2 reads SYGVQD (reference sequence). V lost 7 bases, J lost 7 bases, and 16 bases lay in between. Here the CDR3 reads CASTPQGLVEKLFF. The CDR3 bases are TGCGCCAGCACCCCTCAGGGTCTGGTTGAAAAACTGTTTTTT.

Judged by abundance, this clonotype is medium-sized. This chain links TRBV7-9 with TRBJ1-1; 7 bases match TRBD1. Per the germline V gene, CDR1 is SEHNR and CDR2 is FQNEAQ (reference sequence). CDR3 length: 14 amino acids. The V gene end was trimmed by 3 bases and the J gene end by 1 base; junction bases not matched to a gene: 2. CDR3 nucleotides: TGTGCCAGCAGCTTGGGACAGAAGAACACTGAAGCTTTCTTT. Residues: CASSLGQKNTEAFF. Full variable domain (remainder filled in from reference TRBV7-9 and TRBJ1-1): DTGVSQNPRHKITKRGQNVTFRCDPISEHNRLYWYRQTLGQGPEFLTYFQNEAQLEKSRLLSDRFSAERPKGSFSTLEIQRTEQGDSAMYLCASSLGQKNTEAFFGQGTRLTVV.